Listed below are T cell receptor beta chains from one sample, sequenced in a study of breast tumors, draining lymph nodes, adjacent tissues. TCRdb reprocessed the multiplex PCR reads with MiXCR, giving one entry per CDR3 protein. The table shows 70,000 or so distinct CDR3 sequences, with 40% to 55% occurring only once. The sample consisted of breast tumor tissue. The receptors here all came from a female donor with breast cancer. Some clones in this sample may be carry-over from other donors' samples. The CDR3 runs from the conserved cysteine through the conserved F or W. D genes are given only for firm matches. Only some rows state a clone size, as once, few, many or a class for expanded clones.

j_call v_call clone_size d_call cdr3_nt cdr3_aa
TRBJ1-4 TRBV20-1 NA NA TGCAGTGCTCCGAGCGGGAGGGCCGCTAATGAAAAACTGTTTTTT CSAPSGRAANEKLFF
TRBJ2-3 TRBV6-1 many NA TGTGCCAGCAGTGAACAGGGCGGGGCGGGGTCAGATACGCAGTATTTT CASSEQGGAGSDTQYF
TRBJ2-1 TRBV7-9 NA TRBD2 TGTGCCAGCAGCTTGCCGACTAGCGGGACTCCCTATGAGCAGTTCTTC CASSLPTSGTPYEQFF
TRBJ1-5 TRBV20-1 NA NA TGCAGTGCGGGAACCGGGGACGCAAATCAGCCCCAGCATTTT CSAGTGDANQPQHF
TRBJ1-3 TRBV6-2/TRBV6-3 many NA TGTGCCAGCTCGGGGATCGAAGGGCCTGGAAACACCATATATTTT CASSGIEGPGNTIYF
TRBJ1-6 TRBV28 NA NA TGTGCCAGCAGGGAAACAGGGACCCCCTATAATTCACCCCTCCACTTT CASRETGTPYNSPLHF
TRBJ2-2 TRBV6-1 many TRBD2 TGTGCCAGCAGTGAACTAGCGGGGAACACCGGGGAGCTGTTTTTT CASSELAGNTGELFF
TRBJ2-1 TRBV15 many NA TGTGCCACCAGCAGAGATCCCCAGGGAAAGGTCAATGAGCAGTTCTTC CATSRDPQGKVNEQFF
TRBJ1-5 TRBV18 many NA TGTGCCAGCTCACCGGGAGACCAGCCCCAGCATTTT CASSPGDQPQHF
TRBJ2-1 TRBV27 NA NA TGTGCCAGCGGACCAACTGGGTGGAATGAGCAGTTCTTC CASGPTGWNEQFF
TRBJ2-6 TRBV27 many NA TGTGCCAGCAGTTTCTCTAGAAAGGCGGCCGGGGCCAACGTCCTGACTTTC CASSFSRKAAGANVLTF
TRBJ2-2 TRBV24-1 NA TRBD2 TGTGCCACCAGTGATTGGACTAGCGGGGAGCTGTTTTTT CATSDWTSGELFF
TRBJ1-2 TRBV7-9 NA NA TGTGCCACCGCCTGGGGAAACTATGGCTACACCTTC CATAWGNYGYTF
TRBJ1-2 TRBV20-1 NA NA TGCAGTGCTAGAGAATTGGAAGGGGCGTCCTATGGCTACACCTTC CSARELEGASYGYTF
TRBJ2-2 TRBV5-1 many TRBD1 TGCGCCAGCAGCGAGGACAGGGGGAATGCCGGGGAGCTGTTTTTT CASSEDRGNAGELFF
TRBJ2-2 TRBV19 NA NA TGTGCCAGTAGTATAATCGGGGGGCGAACCGGGGAGCTGTTTTTT CASSIIGGRTGELFF
TRBJ2-5 TRBV11-2 NA TRBD1 TGTGCCAGCAGTCTGGAGACAGGGTTCAATCAGCCCCAGTACTTC CASSLETGFNQPQYF
TRBJ2-5 TRBV18 many NA TGTGCCAGCTCACCATCCCCTGACGGGACCCAGTACTTC CASSPSPDGTQYF